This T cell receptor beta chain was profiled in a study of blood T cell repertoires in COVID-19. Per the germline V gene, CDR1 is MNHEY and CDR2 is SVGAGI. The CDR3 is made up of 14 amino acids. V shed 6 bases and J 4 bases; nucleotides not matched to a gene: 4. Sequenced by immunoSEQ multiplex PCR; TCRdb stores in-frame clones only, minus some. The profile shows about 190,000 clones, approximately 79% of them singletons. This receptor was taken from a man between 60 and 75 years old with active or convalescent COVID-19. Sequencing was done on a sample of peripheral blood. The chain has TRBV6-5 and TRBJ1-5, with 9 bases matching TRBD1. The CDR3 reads CASRKQGANQPQHF. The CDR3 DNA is TGTGCCAGCAGAAAACAGGGGGCAAATCAGCCCCAGCATTTT.